The rows below give T cell receptor beta chains drawn from one sample of a study of cytomegalovirus exposure and HLA in healthy donors. This table comes from immunoSEQ multiplex PCR, and its TCRdb copy is limited to in-frame clones, with some not included. The sample shows about 140,000 clones, around 59% of them seen only once. Material: PBMCs. The receptor source for this set is a male donor in good health and CMV-seronegative. The CDR3 runs from the conserved cysteine through the conserved F or W. Size is omitted from some rows. Given values are once, few, many or a class for expanded clones.

clone_size: -
cdr3_length: 14
v_call: TRBV7-9
cdr3_aa: CASSPDRGSTEAFF

clone_size: few
cdr3_length: 13
v_call: TRBV7-9
cdr3_aa: CASPGDLNYGYTF

clone_size: many
cdr3_length: 14
v_call: TRBV5-5
cdr3_aa: CASSLEIYATEAFF

clone_size: -
cdr3_length: 14
v_call: TRBV11-2
cdr3_aa: CASSLVGLNSPLHF

clone_size: -
cdr3_length: 17
v_call: TRBV21-1
cdr3_aa: CASDRPDREDYNSPLHF

clone_size: -
cdr3_length: 12
v_call: TRBV18
cdr3_aa: CASSPQEYEQYF

clone_size: -
cdr3_length: 16
v_call: TRBV7-7
cdr3_aa: CASSPRTGGAGETQYF

clone_size: -
cdr3_length: 14
v_call: TRBV9
cdr3_aa: CASSPRTVNTEAFF

clone_size: -
cdr3_length: 14
v_call: TRBV30
cdr3_aa: CAWKPTSGAREQYF

clone_size: few
cdr3_length: 16
v_call: TRBV7-3
cdr3_aa: CASSTDRSSGANVLTF

clone_size: -
cdr3_length: 17
v_call: TRBV5-4
cdr3_aa: CASSLDGGLTGFSPLHF

clone_size: -
cdr3_length: 15
v_call: TRBV6-6
cdr3_aa: CASSSQGLPNQPQHF

clone_size: -
cdr3_length: 13
v_call: TRBV13
cdr3_aa: CASSLDRAGGYTF

clone_size: -
cdr3_length: 15
v_call: TRBV18
cdr3_aa: CASSPTSGESYEQYF

clone_size: -
cdr3_length: 12
v_call: TRBV6-5
cdr3_aa: CASSYGGNIQYF

clone_size: -
cdr3_length: 15
v_call: TRBV2
cdr3_aa: CASSEILAGQETQYF

clone_size: -
cdr3_length: 15
v_call: TRBV2
cdr3_aa: CASIPITGSGNTIYF

clone_size: -
cdr3_length: 13
v_call: TRBV10-2
cdr3_aa: CASSVYSNQPQHF

clone_size: -
cdr3_length: 16
v_call: TRBV5-6
cdr3_aa: CASSLVSWPGANVLTF

clone_size: -
cdr3_length: 12
v_call: TRBV10-2
cdr3_aa: CASTGGRSGYTF

clone_size: -
cdr3_length: 16
v_call: TRBV6-5
cdr3_aa: CASSYSMGRASSEQYF

clone_size: -
cdr3_length: 13
v_call: TRBV5-1
cdr3_aa: CASTTTGSTEAFF

clone_size: -
cdr3_length: 15
v_call: TRBV7-9
cdr3_aa: CSSSFLDTYNSPLHF

clone_size: few
cdr3_length: 14
v_call: TRBV27
cdr3_aa: CASSSPGDSWPYTF

clone_size: few
cdr3_length: 14
v_call: TRBV2
cdr3_aa: CASSQDSSGNTIYF

clone_size: -
cdr3_length: 14
v_call: TRBV29-1
cdr3_aa: CSVEMRGQGYEQFF

clone_size: few
cdr3_length: 15
v_call: TRBV30
cdr3_aa: CAWSVGGAVSYEQYF

clone_size: -
cdr3_length: 17
v_call: TRBV5-8
cdr3_aa: CASSLVPSGGAKDTQYF

clone_size: -
cdr3_length: 11
v_call: TRBV20-1
cdr3_aa: CSAMASYEQYF

clone_size: few
cdr3_length: 17
v_call: TRBV4-1
cdr3_aa: CASSHPKGGTGGREQFF

clone_size: once
cdr3_length: 15
v_call: TRBV7-8
cdr3_aa: CASSLGTGEGGGYTF

clone_size: -
cdr3_length: 16
v_call: TRBV5-1
cdr3_aa: CASSSTPVGQGEWQYF

clone_size: -
cdr3_length: 16
v_call: TRBV27
cdr3_aa: CASSLYYMTGLYGYTF

clone_size: few
cdr3_length: 15
v_call: TRBV5-1
cdr3_aa: CASSPTSGYTDTQYF

clone_size: -
cdr3_length: 13
v_call: TRBV10-3
cdr3_aa: CAIRTGTTDTQYF

clone_size: few
cdr3_length: 14
v_call: TRBV13
cdr3_aa: CASSPRLVQETQYF

clone_size: few
cdr3_length: 14
v_call: TRBV6-5
cdr3_aa: CASTKQGGYTEAFF

clone_size: once
cdr3_length: 13
v_call: TRBV25-1
cdr3_aa: CASSGLAGDTQYF

clone_size: -
cdr3_length: 13
v_call: TRBV27
cdr3_aa: CASSTQGALSYTF

clone_size: once
cdr3_length: 18
v_call: TRBV7-9
cdr3_aa: CASSFEMVRGGIYNEQFF

clone_size: -
cdr3_length: 13
v_call: TRBV6-5
cdr3_aa: CASSRDFNYGYTF

clone_size: -
cdr3_length: 15
v_call: TRBV28
cdr3_aa: CASSQTLAGQETQYF

clone_size: -
cdr3_length: 15
v_call: TRBV13
cdr3_aa: CASSVQDSNTGELFF

clone_size: -
cdr3_length: 15
v_call: TRBV6-1
cdr3_aa: CASSGLAGARSPLHF

clone_size: -
cdr3_length: 15
v_call: TRBV19
cdr3_aa: CASSIPITTGNEQFF